This T cell receptor (beta chain) was sequenced for a study of cytomegalovirus exposure and HLA in healthy donors. The study, taken as a whole, reports: Highly shared sequence variants in one cluster were likely a sequencing artifact. In a later analysis, HLA-associated TCR beta chains were more clonally expanded than equally common others. In a later analysis, a missense DCLRE1C variant was linked to TCR beta V- and J-gene trimming.

Unmatched junction bases numbered 6, after V lost 0 bases and J lost 7 bases. This CDR3 is 16 amino acids long. The V gene's germline CDR1 is LGHNA and CDR2 YNFKEQ. A remark on this clone: Antigen unknown.

The PCR used 60 Vbeta and 13 Jbeta primers. Sequencing used immunoSEQ multiplex PCR; TCRdb keeps in-frame clones, though not all of them. This sample yields some 130,000 clones, of which approximately 71% are seen a single time; 2% to 2.5% belongs to the top ten. The gene calls are TRBV4-2 and TRBJ2-2, with TRBD1 matching 9 bases. Sequenced material: PBMCs. This clonotype was obtained from a man aged 25-45 years in good health and CMV-seronegative. Here the CDR3 DNA reads TGTGCCAGCAGCCAAGAGGGCACAGGGGGCATCGGGGAGCTGTTTTTT. The encoded protein is CASSQEGTGGIGELFF.